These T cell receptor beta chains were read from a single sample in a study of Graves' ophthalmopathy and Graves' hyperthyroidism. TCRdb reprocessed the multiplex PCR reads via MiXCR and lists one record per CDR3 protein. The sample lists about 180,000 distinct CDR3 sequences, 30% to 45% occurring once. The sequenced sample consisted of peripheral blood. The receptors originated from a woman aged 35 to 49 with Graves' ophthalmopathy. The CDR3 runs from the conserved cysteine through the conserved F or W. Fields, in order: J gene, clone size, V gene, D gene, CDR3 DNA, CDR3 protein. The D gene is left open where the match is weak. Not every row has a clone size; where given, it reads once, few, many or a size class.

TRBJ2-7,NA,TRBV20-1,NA,TGCAGTGCTACGGGAACGGAGGCGCAGTACTTC,CSATGTEAQYF
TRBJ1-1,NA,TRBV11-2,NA,TGTGCCAGCAGCCGAGCGTTGAACACTGAAGCTTTCTTT,CASSRALNTEAFF
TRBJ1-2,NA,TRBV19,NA,TGTGCCAGTAGGGACAGCCTGCTCTATGGCTACACCTTC,CASRDSLLYGYTF
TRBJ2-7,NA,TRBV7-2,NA,TGTGCCAGCAGCTATCATACCGAGCAGTACTTC,CASSYHTEQYF
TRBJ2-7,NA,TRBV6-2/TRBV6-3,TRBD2,TGTGCCAGCAGGAAAAGCGGGAGCTACGAGCAGTACTTC,CASRKSGSYEQYF
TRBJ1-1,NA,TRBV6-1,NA,TGTGCCACCCTCAACTGGAGGAACACTGAAGCTTTCTTT,CATLNWRNTEAFF
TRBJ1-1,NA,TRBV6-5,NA,TGTGCCAGCAGCTCCTCAGGTTACACTGAAGCTTTCTTT,CASSSSGYTEAFF
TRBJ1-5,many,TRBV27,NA,TGTGCCAGCAGTTTCAGGGGACGCAATCAGCCCCAGCATTTT,CASSFRGRNQPQHF
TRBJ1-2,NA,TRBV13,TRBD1,TGTGCCAGCAGCCGGGACAGTCTTAACTATGGCTACACCTTC,CASSRDSLNYGYTF
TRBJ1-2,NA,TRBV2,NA,TGTGCCAGCAAGGACGACGGCTATGGCTACACCTTC,CASKDDGYGYTF
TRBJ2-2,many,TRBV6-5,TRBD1,TGTGCCAGCACCGGGACAGTAGGATCCACCGGGGAGCTGTTTTTT,CASTGTVGSTGELFF